One sample yielded the 2 T cell receptor beta chains listed below, sequenced in a study of CD8 T cells in Susac syndrome (dated by TCRdb to about 2019). Library generation was performed with the immunoSEQ multiplex PCR assay. RNA was extracted with the RNeasy kit and about 0.5 to 1 ug was reverse transcribed using random hexamers. In-frame beta chains were kept once TCRdb had trimmed the public reads at Q25 with fastp and called clones with MiXCR. Each CDR3 protein gets just one entry, which takes the most common genes and DNA from the rows behind it. For this sample the table gives about 300,000 distinct CDR3 sequences, of which around 91% were detected only once. Roughly 0.2% of the sample goes to the ten largest clones. The specimen was CD8+ T cells from PBMCs. These receptors originate from a human donor with multiple sclerosis.

The chain carries TRBV6-2 or TRBV6-3 and TRBJ1-5; D gene unclear. CDR1 and CDR2 (germline): MNHEY, SVGEGT. The length of the CDR3 is 13 residues. Trimming took 2 bases from V and 3 from J, leaving 5 bases between them. CDR3 residues: CASSYADNQPQHF. CDR3 sequence (DNA): TGTGCCAGCAGTTACGCGGACAATCAGCCCCAGCATTTT.

V is TRBV29-1 and J is TRBJ2-1, with 9 bases aligning to TRBD1. V lost 3 bases, J lost 8 bases, and 8 bases stayed unmatched. CDR1 is SQVTM, CDR2 ANQGSEA, per germline. The CDR3 is made up of 14 amino acids. CDR3 amino acids: CSVDSGTGLDEQFF. The CDR3, as DNA: TGCAGCGTTGATTCGGGGACAGGGCTTGATGAGCAGTTCTTC.